This T cell receptor (beta chain) was sequenced in a study of radiotherapy plus CTLA-4 blockade in lung cancer (dated by TCRdb to about 2018). Looking at the study overall: Objective responses occurred in roughly a sixth of enrolled patients, and around 29% achieved disease control.

Points on this clone: It lacks a known antigen. No base quality values were provided; no much bigger clone lies one nucleotide off. Other DNA sequences within the sample encode an identical CDR3.

The library relied on the immunoSEQ multiplex PCR assay. In its TCRdb copy, this immuneACCESS table keeps in-frame sequences only and misses some clones. Where compared with another copy, unresolved V genes explain less than half of these, and the others have no known cause. Counted in this sample were about 93,000 clones; around 88% of them appeared once. 4.5% to 6% of the sample is in the top ten clones. V and J are truncated by 4 bases and 0 bases respectively, leaving an intervening sequence of 11 bases. In the germline V gene, CDR1 corresponds to SGHRS and CDR2 to YFSETQ. The CDR3 numbers 15 residues from cysteine through phenylalanine. Only the CDR3 part of the read is kept: 45 bases, read in frame from the first base. The paper's findings and limits, for the study overall: The strongest predictors of response, as reported, were early dynamic changes in blood T cell clones along with a rise in serum interferon-beta after radiation. After treatment with radiotherapy and ipilimumab, TCR clones that came from tumors expanded in the peripheral blood.

The study evaluated CTLA-4 blockade (ipilimumab) given together with focal radiation therapy in patients who had chemo-refractory metastatic non-small-cell lung cancer. The receptor's source is a human donor with non-small cell lung cancer that progressed on radiotherapy plus ipilimumab. Sequenced here: peripheral blood, sampled from a patient treated with radiotherapy plus ipilimumab. The chain employs TRBV5-1 and TRBJ2-1, and perhaps TRBD2 as D gene, on 5 matching bases. In nucleotide form, the sequence is TGCGCCAGCAGCAGGACTCTGAGCTCCTACAATGAGCAGTTCTTC. It specifies CASSRTLSSYNEQFF.